This T cell receptor beta chain was retrieved from a study of shared clonotypes between healthy human individuals. CDR3 length: 13 residues. Germline CDR1 and CDR2: GTSNPN and SVGIG (reference sequence). The V and J ends lost 0 bases and 7 bases respectively, with 12 bases between them. Using immunoSEQ multiplex PCR, the repertoire was profiled, and TCRdb retains in-frame clones only, with some absent. The table has roughly 2.4 million clones, approximately 94% seen once. Sample: naive CD4+ T cells sorted from blood. Specified subset: CD45RA+ positively selected. V gene TRBV30 combines with J gene TRBJ1-2; unclear D gene. The TCR sequence derives from a man younger than 35 in good health. CDR3 in amino acids: CAWSVSGFSGYTF. In DNA, the CDR3 is TGTGCCTGGAGTGTATCTGGGTTTTCTGGCTACACCTTC.